This is a list of T cell receptor beta chains from one sample in a study of T cell changes during pregnancy in multiple sclerosis. Profiled with immunoSEQ multiplex PCR; TCRdb holds only in-frame clones, not every one. The sample consists of around 57,000 clones, about nine tenths of them appearing once. The material sequenced was peripheral blood, taken in the first trimester of pregnancy. The receptors derive from a female donor with multiple sclerosis, enrolled in a pregnancy study. Each CDR3 is given with its conserved first and last residue. The order of the fields is D gene, clone size, V gene, J gene, CDR3 protein, CDR3 DNA. D genes are given only for firm matches. Only part of the rows carry a size: once, few, many, or a class if the clone is expanded.

D gene: TRBD1; clone size: NA; V gene: TRBV5-1; J gene: TRBJ2-7; CDR3 protein: CASSPRQGTPYEQYF; CDR3 DNA: TGCGCCAGCAGCCCTAGACAGGGGACTCCCTACGAGCAGTACTTC
D gene: NA; clone size: NA; V gene: TRBV10-1; J gene: TRBJ2-1; CDR3 protein: CASSELGLEQFF; CDR3 DNA: TGCGCCAGCAGTGAGCTCGGACTCGAGCAGTTCTTC
D gene: NA; clone size: NA; V gene: TRBV5-8; J gene: TRBJ2-2; CDR3 protein: CASSLLRVSGNTGELFF; CDR3 DNA: TGTGCCAGCAGCTTGTTGAGGGTTTCGGGGAACACCGGGGAGCTGTTTTTT
D gene: TRBD2; clone size: NA; V gene: TRBV11-3; J gene: TRBJ2-1; CDR3 protein: CASSPGGGRAHEQFF; CDR3 DNA: TGTGCCAGCAGCCCGGGGGGCGGGAGGGCCCATGAGCAGTTCTTC
D gene: NA; clone size: NA; V gene: TRBV5-1; J gene: TRBJ1-4; CDR3 protein: CASSPTGIGEKLFF; CDR3 DNA: TGCGCCAGCAGCCCGACAGGTATAGGTGAAAAACTGTTTTTT
D gene: NA; clone size: NA; V gene: TRBV6-4; J gene: TRBJ2-6; CDR3 protein: CASSALASSGANVLTF; CDR3 DNA: TGTGCCAGCAGCGCCCTAGCTTCCTCTGGGGCCAACGTCCTGACTTTC
D gene: TRBD2; clone size: NA; V gene: TRBV5-1; J gene: TRBJ2-5; CDR3 protein: CASSWGLADQETQYF; CDR3 DNA: TGCGCCAGCAGCTGGGGACTAGCGGACCAAGAGACCCAGTACTTC
D gene: TRBD1; clone size: NA; V gene: TRBV5-1; J gene: TRBJ2-7; CDR3 protein: CASSSPDRGYEQYF; CDR3 DNA: TGCGCCAGCAGCTCCCCGGACAGGGGCTACGAGCAGTACTTC
D gene: TRBD1; clone size: once; V gene: TRBV30; J gene: TRBJ2-7; CDR3 protein: CAWSPYEDRMYEQYF; CDR3 DNA: TGTGCCTGGAGTCCTTATGAGGACAGGATGTACGAGCAGTACTTC
D gene: NA; clone size: NA; V gene: TRBV9; J gene: TRBJ2-2; CDR3 protein: CASSAYTGELFF; CDR3 DNA: TGTGCCAGCAGCGCGTACACCGGGGAGCTGTTTTTT
D gene: TRBD1; clone size: NA; V gene: TRBV30; J gene: TRBJ1-4; CDR3 protein: CAWSYTGGGEKLFF; CDR3 DNA: TGTGCCTGGAGCTACACAGGGGGCGGAGAAAAACTGTTTTTT
D gene: NA; clone size: NA; V gene: TRBV14; J gene: TRBJ2-7; CDR3 protein: CASSLGANEQYF; CDR3 DNA: TGTGCCAGCAGCCTGGGGGCCAACGAGCAGTACTTC
D gene: TRBD1; clone size: NA; V gene: TRBV19; J gene: TRBJ1-1; CDR3 protein: CASSTFDRVMNTEAFF; CDR3 DNA: TGTGCCAGTAGTACCTTCGACAGGGTAATGAACACTGAAGCTTTCTTT
D gene: TRBD1; clone size: NA; V gene: TRBV27; J gene: TRBJ2-1; CDR3 protein: CASSLRQGHEQFF; CDR3 DNA: TGTGCCAGCAGTTTACGACAGGGTCATGAGCAGTTCTTC
D gene: TRBD1; clone size: once; V gene: TRBV11-3; J gene: TRBJ2-7; CDR3 protein: CASSPRQGGYEQYF; CDR3 DNA: TGTGCCAGCAGCCCCCGACAGGGGGGCTACGAGCAGTACTTC
D gene: TRBD1; clone size: NA; V gene: TRBV7-2; J gene: TRBJ2-2; CDR3 protein: CASSSSGQASLLGELFF; CDR3 DNA: TGTGCCAGCAGCTCATCCGGACAGGCCTCTCTCCTGGGGGAGCTGTTTTTT
D gene: NA; clone size: NA; V gene: TRBV11-2; J gene: TRBJ1-2; CDR3 protein: CASSLTQGGHGYTF; CDR3 DNA: TGTGCCAGCAGCTTAACCCAGGGAGGCCATGGCTACACCTTC
D gene: NA; clone size: NA; V gene: TRBV29-1; J gene: TRBJ1-2; CDR3 protein: CSVFSLRDTSGEGYTF; CDR3 DNA: TGCAGCGTATTCAGCCTCCGGGACACGAGCGGGGAGGGCTACACCTTC
D gene: NA; clone size: NA; V gene: TRBV7-8; J gene: TRBJ2-7; CDR3 protein: CASSLQGISYEQYF; CDR3 DNA: TGTGCCAGCAGCTTACAGGGAATCTCCTACGAGCAGTACTTC
D gene: TRBD1; clone size: NA; V gene: TRBV11-2; J gene: TRBJ1-2; CDR3 protein: CASSLDGQGRRGYTF; CDR3 DNA: TGTGCCAGCAGCTTAGACGGACAGGGGAGACGGGGCTACACCTTC
D gene: NA; clone size: NA; V gene: TRBV5-1; J gene: TRBJ2-7; CDR3 protein: CASTRDFSSYEQYF; CDR3 DNA: TGCGCCAGCACCCGGGACTTTTCCTCCTACGAGCAGTACTTC
D gene: TRBD1; clone size: NA; V gene: TRBV6-6; J gene: TRBJ2-1; CDR3 protein: CASSWWRDRENNEQFF; CDR3 DNA: TGTGCCAGCAGTTGGTGGAGGGACAGGGAGAACAATGAGCAGTTCTTC
D gene: NA; clone size: NA; V gene: TRBV12-5; J gene: TRBJ2-3; CDR3 protein: CASGLRLQGLTQYF; CDR3 DNA: TGTGCTAGTGGCCTAAGATTACAGGGCCTAACGCAGTATTTT
D gene: NA; clone size: NA; V gene: TRBV7-3; J gene: TRBJ2-1; CDR3 protein: CASSFGISSYNEQFF; CDR3 DNA: TGTGCCAGCAGCTTCGGGATTAGCTCCTACAATGAGCAGTTCTTC
D gene: NA; clone size: NA; V gene: TRBV27; J gene: TRBJ1-5; CDR3 protein: CASSSGQRAGNQPQHF; CDR3 DNA: TGTGCCAGCAGTTCGGGTCAGAGGGCTGGCAATCAGCCCCAGCATTTT
D gene: NA; clone size: NA; V gene: TRBV6-1; J gene: TRBJ1-5; CDR3 protein: CASNGGNSNQPQHF; CDR3 DNA: TGTGCCAGCAACGGCGGGAATAGCAATCAGCCCCAGCATTTT
D gene: TRBD1; clone size: NA; V gene: TRBV19; J gene: TRBJ2-5; CDR3 protein: CASSIEDRGRGETQYF; CDR3 DNA: TGTGCCAGTAGTATAGAGGACAGGGGGCGCGGGGAGACCCAGTACTTC
D gene: TRBD2; clone size: NA; V gene: TRBV25-1; J gene: TRBJ2-1; CDR3 protein: CASLSGNSYNEQFF; CDR3 DNA: TGTGCCAGCCTTAGCGGGAACTCCTACAATGAGCAGTTCTTC
D gene: TRBD2; clone size: NA; V gene: TRBV6-4; J gene: TRBJ2-7; CDR3 protein: CASNKPGLAGDGNEQYF; CDR3 DNA: TGTGCCAGCAATAAGCCGGGACTAGCGGGAGATGGCAACGAGCAGTACTTC
D gene: TRBD1; clone size: NA; V gene: TRBV19; J gene: TRBJ2-7; CDR3 protein: CASSITGASYEQYF; CDR3 DNA: TGTGCCAGTAGTATCACAGGGGCCTCCTACGAGCAGTACTTC
D gene: NA; clone size: NA; V gene: TRBV27; J gene: TRBJ2-7; CDR3 protein: CASSWVGGNSYEQYF; CDR3 DNA: TGTGCCAGCAGCTGGGTAGGGGGAAACTCCTACGAGCAGTACTTC
D gene: TRBD1; clone size: few; V gene: TRBV19; J gene: TRBJ1-2; CDR3 protein: CASAGTGVGYTF; CDR3 DNA: TGTGCCAGTGCCGGGACAGGGGTTGGCTACACCTTC
D gene: NA; clone size: NA; V gene: TRBV14; J gene: TRBJ1-1; CDR3 protein: CASSQLEGAEAFF; CDR3 DNA: TGTGCCAGCAGCCAATTAGAGGGAGCTGAAGCTTTCTTT
D gene: NA; clone size: NA; V gene: TRBV6-5; J gene: TRBJ1-2; CDR3 protein: CASSYWPKDSIIGYTF; CDR3 DNA: TGTGCCAGCAGTTACTGGCCGAAGGACAGTATCATCGGCTACACCTTC
D gene: TRBD1; clone size: NA; V gene: TRBV5-1; J gene: TRBJ2-7; CDR3 protein: CASSWTGGYEQYF; CDR3 DNA: TGCGCCAGCAGCTGGACAGGGGGCTACGAGCAGTACTTC
D gene: TRBD1; clone size: once; V gene: TRBV10-1; J gene: TRBJ2-5; CDR3 protein: CASRSGQGKETQYF; CDR3 DNA: TGCGCCAGCAGATCGGGACAGGGGAAGGAGACCCAGTACTTC
D gene: TRBD2; clone size: NA; V gene: TRBV7-3; J gene: TRBJ2-1; CDR3 protein: CASSLGSAGHNEQFF; CDR3 DNA: TGTGCCAGCAGCCTAGGCTCAGCGGGGCACAATGAGCAGTTCTTC
D gene: NA; clone size: NA; V gene: TRBV19; J gene: TRBJ2-1; CDR3 protein: CASSTYRVGYNEQFF; CDR3 DNA: TGTGCCAGTAGTACCTACAGGGTCGGCTACAATGAGCAGTTCTTC
D gene: NA; clone size: NA; V gene: TRBV7-9; J gene: TRBJ2-7; CDR3 protein: CASSSGTFYEQYF; CDR3 DNA: TGTGCCAGCAGCTCTGGGACTTTCTACGAGCAGTACTTC
D gene: TRBD2; clone size: NA; V gene: TRBV27; J gene: TRBJ2-7; CDR3 protein: CASSNAPPSGSEQYF; CDR3 DNA: TGTGCCAGCAGCAATGCCCCTCCTAGCGGGAGCGAGCAGTACTTC
D gene: TRBD2; clone size: NA; V gene: TRBV4-1; J gene: TRBJ2-5; CDR3 protein: CASSQDGYSGGAGETQYF; CDR3 DNA: TGCGCCAGCAGCCAAGATGGTTACAGCGGGGGGGCGGGAGAGACCCAGTACTTC
D gene: NA; clone size: NA; V gene: TRBV30; J gene: TRBJ1-1; CDR3 protein: CAWSVPLQGSGNTEAFF; CDR3 DNA: TGTGCCTGGAGTGTACCACTTCAGGGGTCGGGGAACACTGAAGCTTTCTTT
D gene: NA; clone size: NA; V gene: TRBV10-1; J gene: TRBJ1-2; CDR3 protein: CASSEAGRLMF; CDR3 DNA: TGCGCCAGCAGTGAGGCGGGCCGCCTTATGTTC
D gene: TRBD1; clone size: NA; V gene: TRBV5-6; J gene: TRBJ2-7; CDR3 protein: CASSLAGQGDGYEQYF; CDR3 DNA: TGTGCCAGCAGCTTGGCCGGGCAGGGGGACGGATACGAGCAGTACTTC
D gene: NA; clone size: NA; V gene: TRBV16; J gene: TRBJ1-5; CDR3 protein: CASSQFGGAQHF; CDR3 DNA: TGTGCCAGCAGCCAATTTGGGGGGGCCCAGCATTTT
D gene: NA; clone size: NA; V gene: TRBV7-9; J gene: TRBJ2-3; CDR3 protein: CASSSRIGGHQSTDTQYF; CDR3 DNA: TGTGCCAGCAGCTCCCGCATTGGAGGGCACCAGTCCACAGATACGCAGTATTTT
D gene: TRBD1; clone size: NA; V gene: TRBV27; J gene: TRBJ2-3; CDR3 protein: CASSPGQTSFSRGPQYF; CDR3 DNA: TGTGCCAGCAGTCCCGGACAGACTTCTTTTTCTAGGGGGCCGCAGTATTTT
D gene: TRBD1; clone size: NA; V gene: TRBV29-1; J gene: TRBJ1-4; CDR3 protein: CSVGDSSNEKLFF; CDR3 DNA: TGCAGCGTTGGGGACAGTTCTAATGAAAAACTGTTTTTT